This T cell receptor (beta chain) derives from a study of T cell changes during pregnancy in multiple sclerosis. Trimming pared 6 bases from V and 2 bases from J, leaving 14 bases between. The length of the CDR3 is 15 residues. Germline loops: CDR1 MNHEY, CDR2 SVGAGI. Clones were sequenced by immunoSEQ multiplex PCR, and TCRdb holds only the in-frame ones, with some missing. The table has about 69,000 clones, 91% seen once. The chain combines TRBV6-5 with TRBJ1-5; the D gene is possibly TRBD1 (5 bases). Here the sequenced sample was CD4+ T cells from peripheral blood mononuclear cells, taken in the third trimester of pregnancy. The clonotype was recovered from a female donor in good health, enrolled as a control in a pregnancy study. The CDR3 region is CASRIPTGRNQPQHF. The CDR3 DNA is TGTGCCAGCAGGATTCCTACAGGACGCAATCAGCCCCAGCATTTT.